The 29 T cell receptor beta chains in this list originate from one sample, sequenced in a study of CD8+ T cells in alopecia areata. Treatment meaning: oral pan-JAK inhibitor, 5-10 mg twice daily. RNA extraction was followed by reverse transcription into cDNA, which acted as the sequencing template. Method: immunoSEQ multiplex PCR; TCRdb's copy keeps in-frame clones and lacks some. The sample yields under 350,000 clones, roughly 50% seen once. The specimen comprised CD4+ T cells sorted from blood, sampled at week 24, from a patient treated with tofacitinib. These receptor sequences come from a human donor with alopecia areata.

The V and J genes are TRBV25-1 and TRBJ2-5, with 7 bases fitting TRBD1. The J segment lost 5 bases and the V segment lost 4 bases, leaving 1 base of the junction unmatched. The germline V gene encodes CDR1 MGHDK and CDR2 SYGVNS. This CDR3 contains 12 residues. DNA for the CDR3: TGTGCCAGCAGTGGAGGGGGCGAGACCCAGTACTTC. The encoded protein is CASSGGGETQYF.

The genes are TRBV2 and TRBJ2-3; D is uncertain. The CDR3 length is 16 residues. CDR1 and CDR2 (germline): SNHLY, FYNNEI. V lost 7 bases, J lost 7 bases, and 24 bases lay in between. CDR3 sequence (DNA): TGTGCCAGCACGGAAAGGGCTCCCCCTCACATTTATACGCAGTATTTT. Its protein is CASTERAPPHIYTQYF.

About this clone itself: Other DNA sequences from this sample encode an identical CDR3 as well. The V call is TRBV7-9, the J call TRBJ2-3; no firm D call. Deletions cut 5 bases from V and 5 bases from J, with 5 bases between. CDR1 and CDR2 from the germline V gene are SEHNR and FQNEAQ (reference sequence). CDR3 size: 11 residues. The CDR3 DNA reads TGTGCCAGCAGCCCGCAAGATACGCAGTATTTT. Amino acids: CASSPQDTQYF.

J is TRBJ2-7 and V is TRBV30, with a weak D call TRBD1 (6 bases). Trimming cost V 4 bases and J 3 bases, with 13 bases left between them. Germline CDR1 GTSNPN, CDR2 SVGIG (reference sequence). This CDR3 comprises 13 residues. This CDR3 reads CAWIGQGNYEQYF. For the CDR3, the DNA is TGTGCCTGGATCGGGCAGGGGAACTACGAGCAGTACTTC.

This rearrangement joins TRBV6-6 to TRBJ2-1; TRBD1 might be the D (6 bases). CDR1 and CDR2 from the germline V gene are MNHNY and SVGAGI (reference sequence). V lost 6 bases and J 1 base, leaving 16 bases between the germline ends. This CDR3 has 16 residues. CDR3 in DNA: TGTGCCAGCAGAAGTAGGGACACCAGATCCTACAATGAGCAGTTCTTC. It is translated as CASRSRDTRSYNEQFF.

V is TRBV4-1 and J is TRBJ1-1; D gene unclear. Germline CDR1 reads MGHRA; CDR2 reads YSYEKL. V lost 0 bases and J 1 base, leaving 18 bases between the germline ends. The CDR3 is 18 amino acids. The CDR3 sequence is CASSQDPVASDWNTEAFF. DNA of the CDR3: TGCGCCAGCAGCCAAGATCCTGTCGCCTCGGATTGGAACACTGAAGCTTTCTTT.

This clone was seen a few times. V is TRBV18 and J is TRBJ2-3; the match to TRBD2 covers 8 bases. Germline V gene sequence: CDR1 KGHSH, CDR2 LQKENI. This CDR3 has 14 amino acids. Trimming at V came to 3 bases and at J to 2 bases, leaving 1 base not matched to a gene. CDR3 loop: CASSPRGATDTQYF. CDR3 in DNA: TGTGCCAGCTCACCGCGGGGGGCCACAGATACGCAGTATTTT.

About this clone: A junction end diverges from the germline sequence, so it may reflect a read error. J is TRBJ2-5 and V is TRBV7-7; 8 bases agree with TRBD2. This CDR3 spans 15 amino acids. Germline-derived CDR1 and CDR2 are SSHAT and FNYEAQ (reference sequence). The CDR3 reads CASSLSGGQQETQYF. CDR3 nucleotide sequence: TGTGCTAGCAGCTTAAGCGGGGGCCAACAAGAGACCCAGTACTTC.

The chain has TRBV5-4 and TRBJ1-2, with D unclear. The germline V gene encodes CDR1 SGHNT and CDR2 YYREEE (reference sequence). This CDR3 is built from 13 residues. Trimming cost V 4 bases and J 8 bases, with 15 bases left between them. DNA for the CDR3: TGTGCCAGCAGCCCGCGTGGGGAGCGGGGCTACACCTTC. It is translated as CASSPRGERGYTF.

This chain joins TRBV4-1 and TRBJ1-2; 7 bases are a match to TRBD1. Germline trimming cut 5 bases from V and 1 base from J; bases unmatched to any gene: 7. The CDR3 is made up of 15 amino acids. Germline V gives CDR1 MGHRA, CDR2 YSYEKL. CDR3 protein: CASSGQTGFNYGYTF. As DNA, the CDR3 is TGCGCCAGCAGCGGCCAGACAGGGTTTAACTATGGCTACACCTTC.

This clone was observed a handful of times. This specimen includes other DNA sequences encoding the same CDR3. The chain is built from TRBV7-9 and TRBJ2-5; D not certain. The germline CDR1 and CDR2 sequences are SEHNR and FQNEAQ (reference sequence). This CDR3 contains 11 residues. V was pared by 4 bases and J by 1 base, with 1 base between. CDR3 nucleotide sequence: TGTGCCAGCAGCTCCCAAGAGACCCAGTACTTC. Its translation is CASSSQETQYF.

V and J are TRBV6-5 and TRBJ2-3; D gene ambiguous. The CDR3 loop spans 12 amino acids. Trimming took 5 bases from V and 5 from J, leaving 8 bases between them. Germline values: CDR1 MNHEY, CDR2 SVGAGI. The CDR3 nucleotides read TGTGCCAGCAGTAGAGGCAGAGATACGCAGTATTTT. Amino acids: CASSRGRDTQYF.

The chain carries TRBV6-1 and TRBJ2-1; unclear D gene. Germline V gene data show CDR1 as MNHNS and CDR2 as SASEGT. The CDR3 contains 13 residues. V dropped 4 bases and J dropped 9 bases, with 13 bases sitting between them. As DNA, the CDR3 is TGTGCCAGCAGTGTTTCGGGTATCACTGAGCAGTTCTTC. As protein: CASSVSGITEQFF.

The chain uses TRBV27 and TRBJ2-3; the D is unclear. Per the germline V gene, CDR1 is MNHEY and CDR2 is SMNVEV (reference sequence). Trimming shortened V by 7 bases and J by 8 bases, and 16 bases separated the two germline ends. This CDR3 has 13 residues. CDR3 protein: CASTPQARATQYF. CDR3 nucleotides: TGTGCCAGCACCCCTCAGGCTAGGGCTACGCAGTATTTT.

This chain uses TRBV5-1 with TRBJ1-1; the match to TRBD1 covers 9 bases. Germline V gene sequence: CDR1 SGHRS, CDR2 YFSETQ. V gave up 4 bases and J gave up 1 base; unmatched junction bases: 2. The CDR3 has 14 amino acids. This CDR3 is CASSVGQGNTEAFF. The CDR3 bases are TGCGCCAGCAGCGTGGGACAGGGGAACACTGAAGCTTTCTTT.

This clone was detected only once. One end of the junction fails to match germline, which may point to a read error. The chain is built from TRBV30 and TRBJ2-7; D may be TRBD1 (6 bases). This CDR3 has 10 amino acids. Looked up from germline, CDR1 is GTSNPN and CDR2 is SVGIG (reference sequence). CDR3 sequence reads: CAWSQGHPEF. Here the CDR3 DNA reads TGTGCCTGGAGCCAGGGGCACCCTGAGTTC.

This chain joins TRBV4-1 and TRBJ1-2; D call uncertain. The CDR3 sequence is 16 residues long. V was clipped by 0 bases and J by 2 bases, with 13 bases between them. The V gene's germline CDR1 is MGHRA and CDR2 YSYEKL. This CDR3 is CASSQEFGRLNYGYTF. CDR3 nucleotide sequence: TGCGCCAGCAGCCAAGAATTCGGACGGTTGAACTATGGCTACACCTTC.

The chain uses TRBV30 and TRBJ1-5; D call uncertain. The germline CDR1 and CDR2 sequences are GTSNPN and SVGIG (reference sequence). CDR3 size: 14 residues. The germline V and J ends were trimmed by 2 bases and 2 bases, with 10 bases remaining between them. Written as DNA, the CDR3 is TGTGCCTGGAGTACGGGAAGGGGCAATCAGCCCCAGCATTTT. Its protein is CAWSTGRGNQPQHF.

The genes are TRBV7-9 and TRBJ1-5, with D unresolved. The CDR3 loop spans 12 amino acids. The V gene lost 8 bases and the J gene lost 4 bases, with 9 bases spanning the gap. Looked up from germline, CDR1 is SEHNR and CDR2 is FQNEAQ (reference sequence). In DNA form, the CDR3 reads TGTGCCAGCTGTTGGCATAATCAGCCCCAGCATTTT. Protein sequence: CASCWHNQPQHF.

DNA of the CDR3: TGTGCTAGTGCCTCGCCAGGAGCCAACGTCCTGACTTTC. Protein product: CASASPGANVLTF. The chain recombines TRBV12-5 with TRBJ2-6; D not resolved. The CDR3 runs 13 residues. Germline CDR1 and CDR2: LGHNT and FRNRAP. Trimming cost V 7 bases and J 7 bases, with 11 bases left between them.

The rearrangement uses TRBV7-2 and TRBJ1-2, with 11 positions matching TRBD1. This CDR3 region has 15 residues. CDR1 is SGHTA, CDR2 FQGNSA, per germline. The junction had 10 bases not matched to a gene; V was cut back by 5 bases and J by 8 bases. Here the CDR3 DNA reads TGTGCCAGCAGCCCCTTCGGACAGGGGGCGGGGGGCTACACCTTC. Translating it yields CASSPFGQGAGGYTF.

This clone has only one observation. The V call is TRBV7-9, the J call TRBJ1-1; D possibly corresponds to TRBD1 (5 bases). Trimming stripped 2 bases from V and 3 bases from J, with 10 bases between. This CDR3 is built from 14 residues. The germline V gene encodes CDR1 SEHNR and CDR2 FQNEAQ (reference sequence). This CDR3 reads CASSLRGRHTEAFF. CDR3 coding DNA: TGTGCCAGCAGCTTACGGGGCCGACACACTGAAGCTTTCTTT.

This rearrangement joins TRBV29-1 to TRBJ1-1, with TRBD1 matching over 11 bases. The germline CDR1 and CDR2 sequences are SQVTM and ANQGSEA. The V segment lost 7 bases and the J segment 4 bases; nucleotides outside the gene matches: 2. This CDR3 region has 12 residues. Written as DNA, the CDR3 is TGCAGCGCAGGACAGGGGGCCACTGAAGCTTTCTTT. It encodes CSAGQGATEAFF.

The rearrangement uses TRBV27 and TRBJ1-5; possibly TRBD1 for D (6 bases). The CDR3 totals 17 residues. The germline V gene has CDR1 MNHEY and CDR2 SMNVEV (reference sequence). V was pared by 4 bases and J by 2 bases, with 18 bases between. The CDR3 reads CASSSRWAGARNQPQHF. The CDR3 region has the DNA TGTGCCAGCAGTTCGAGGTGGGCGGGGGCCCGCAATCAGCCCCAGCATTTT.

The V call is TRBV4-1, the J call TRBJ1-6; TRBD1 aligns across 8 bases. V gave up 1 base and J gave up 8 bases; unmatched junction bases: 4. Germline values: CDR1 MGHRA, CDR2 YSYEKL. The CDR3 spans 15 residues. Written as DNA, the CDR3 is TGCGCCAGCAGCCAAGCCGGGACAGGCCATTCACCCCTCCACTTT. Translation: CASSQAGTGHSPLHF.

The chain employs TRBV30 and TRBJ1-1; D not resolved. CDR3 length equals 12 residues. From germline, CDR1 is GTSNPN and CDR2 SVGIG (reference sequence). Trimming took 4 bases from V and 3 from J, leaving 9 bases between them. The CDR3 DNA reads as TGTGCCTGGAACGATGGGGACACTGAAGCTTTCTTT. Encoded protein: CAWNDGDTEAFF.

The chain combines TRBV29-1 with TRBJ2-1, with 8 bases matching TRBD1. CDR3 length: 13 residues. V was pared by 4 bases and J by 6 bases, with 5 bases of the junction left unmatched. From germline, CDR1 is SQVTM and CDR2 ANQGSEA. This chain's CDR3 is CSVVGTGTNEQFF. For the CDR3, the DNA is TGCAGCGTTGTAGGGACAGGCACCAATGAGCAGTTCTTC.

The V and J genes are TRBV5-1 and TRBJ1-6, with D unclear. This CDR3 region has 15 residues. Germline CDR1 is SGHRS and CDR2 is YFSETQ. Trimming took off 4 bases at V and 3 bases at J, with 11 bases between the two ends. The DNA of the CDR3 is TGCGCCAGCAGCGATTCTCCAGTCTATAATTCACCCCTCCACTTT. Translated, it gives CASSDSPVYNSPLHF.

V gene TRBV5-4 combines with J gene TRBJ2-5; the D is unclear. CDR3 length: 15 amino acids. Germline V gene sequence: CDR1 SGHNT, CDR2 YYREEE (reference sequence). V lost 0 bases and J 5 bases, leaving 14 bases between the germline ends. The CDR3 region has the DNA TGTGCCAGCAGCTTGGTGGGCTCCCTCGGGGAGACCCAGTACTTC. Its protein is CASSLVGSLGETQYF.